This T cell receptor beta chain was recovered during a study of blood T cell repertoires in COVID-19. V was clipped by 3 bases and J by 2 bases; unmatched bases: 4. The CDR3 is 15 residues long. In germline, CDR1 is PRHDT, CDR2 FYEKMQ (reference sequence). This table comes from immunoSEQ multiplex PCR, and its TCRdb copy is limited to in-frame clones, with some not included. In the table there are 55,000 to 70,000 clones, roughly 91% of which are singletons. This chain links TRBV13 with TRBJ2-5; 9 nucleotides line up with TRBD1. Sequencing input: peripheral blood. The TCR was taken from a young woman with acute or convalescent COVID-19. In nucleotides, the CDR3 is TGTGCCAGCAGCTTTCGGGACAGGGAACAAGAGACCCAGTACTTC. Translation: CASSFRDREQETQYF.